This T cell receptor beta chain was sequenced for a study of blood T cells in healthy people across ages. Study summary: Every two T cells gave about one barcoded beta molecule via template switching. Whole-study findings and limits: It was held that the diversity estimates obtained from one million T cells were underestimates.

A second PCR, run for 7 to 11 cycles, used a sample-barcoded 5' primer plus a J-beta primer mix. One entry per CDR3 protein results from TCRdb running MiXCR on the 5' RACE reads. The repertoire holds about 1,500,000 distinct CDR3 sequences, roughly 45% seen once, with 7.9% in the top ten. V was trimmed by 6 bases and J by 7 bases, leaving 7 bases between them. The CDR3 has 11 amino acids. Germline loops: CDR1 MNHEY, CDR2 SMNVEV (reference sequence). As for this clonotype: The antigen remains undetermined.

Peripheral blood, roughly 9.3 milliliters per donor, was collected. The origin of this receptor is a woman aged 18-35 years in good health. The material sequenced was blood. This chain joins TRBV27 and TRBJ2-1; D uncertain. The CDR3 reads CASSNVNEQFF. The CDR3 DNA sequence: TGTGCCAGCAGCAACGTGAATGAGCAGTTCTTC.